One and the same sample provided the 20 T cell receptor beta chains below, sequenced in a study of preoperative IRX-2 immunotherapy in early breast cancer. TCRdb's copy holds only in-frame clones and misses some; the assay was immunoSEQ multiplex PCR. The profile covers approximately 26,000 clones, with approximately 81% appearing a single time and less than 7.5% taken by the ten largest. Treatment here: preoperative locoregional IRX-2 cytokine immunotherapy. The sample in question was lymph node tissue, obtained after IRX-2 immunotherapy. The receptors derive from a human donor with breast cancer.

The DNA for the CDR3 is TGTGCCAGCAGCCACGCCACCTACGAGCAGTACTTC. Translated: CASSHATYEQYF. The chain uses TRBV14 and TRBJ2-7; D remains unclear. V lost 3 bases and J lost 2, with 5 bases in between. The CDR3 consists of 12 residues. CDR1 and CDR2 (germline): SGHDN, FVKESK.

CDR3 protein: CASSQVAGGETQYF. The CDR3 bases are TGCGCCAGCAGCCAAGTAGCGGGAGGAGAGACCCAGTACTTC. V usage is TRBV1 and J usage is TRBJ2-5; no check of the table's D call, TRBD2, against the DNA was made. TRBV1 is tagged as a pseudogene. There are 14 residues in the CDR3.

J is TRBJ2-6 and V is TRBV11-1, with D possibly matching TRBD1 (6 bases). The CDR3 has 18 amino acids. V lost 6 bases to trimming and J lost 2 bases, with 20 bases between them. Germline lookup yields CDR1 SGHAT and CDR2 FQDESV (reference sequence). The CDR3 bases are TGTGCCAGCAGGGCCCCTATGGGGGCCAGGGCTGGGGCCAACGTCCTGACTTTC. Protein: CASRAPMGARAGANVLTF.

The chain joins TRBV7-7 to TRBJ1-2; the match to TRBD1 covers 11 bases. CDR3 length equals 14 residues. J was trimmed by 5 bases and V by 5 bases; bases with no gene match: 4. In germline, CDR1 is SSHAT, CDR2 FNYEAQ (reference sequence). The CDR3 loop is CASSGTGGGYGYTF. The CDR3 nucleotides read TGTGCCAGCAGCGGGACAGGGGGGGGATATGGCTACACCTTC.

CDR3 in amino acids: CASSLGGYQETQYF. Here the CDR3 DNA reads TGTGCCAGCAGCTTAGGGGGGTACCAAGAGACCCAGTACTTC. The V gene is TRBV11-3, the J gene TRBJ2-5; the D gene could be TRBD1 or TRBD2 (5 bases each). The germline V gene has CDR1 SGHNT and CDR2 YENEEA. The V end lost 1 base, the J end lost 0 bases, and 6 bases lay between the germline ends. This CDR3 region has 14 residues.

The rearrangement joins TRBV11-3 to TRBJ2-7; 9 nucleotides line up with TRBD1. V lost 5 bases, J lost 1 base, and 15 bases stayed unmatched. Germline V CDR1 and CDR2: SGHNT, YENEEA. This CDR3 is built from 18 residues. CDR3 loop: CASSANRDRVILSYEQYF. CDR3 coding DNA: TGTGCCAGCAGCGCCAACCGGGACAGGGTGATTTTATCCTACGAGCAGTACTTC.

In the case of this clone: Compared with germline, one end of the junction differs, possibly owing to a read error. The chain is built from TRBV6-4 and TRBJ1-2, with D possibly being TRBD1 (5 bases). The CDR3 consists of 16 residues. The V gene's germline CDR1 is MRHNA and CDR2 SNTAGT. The DNA of the CDR3 is TGTGCCAGCAGTTACTCGTTTGGGGCGGCTAACTATGGCTACACCTTC. This gives the protein CASSYSFGAANYGYTF.

V and J are TRBV6-8 and TRBJ2-1; 10 bases match TRBD2. The CDR3 consists of 15 residues. Germline V gene lookup returns CDR1 MNHGY and CDR2 SAAAGT. J lost 6 bases, V lost 6 bases, and 8 bases had no gene match. CDR3 residues: CASRIGLADLNEQFF. The DNA of the CDR3 is TGTGCCAGCAGAATCGGACTAGCGGACCTCAATGAGCAGTTCTTC.

The chain is built from TRBV7-6 and TRBJ2-7; D unresolved. Trimming took 5 bases from V and 0 from J, leaving 11 bases between them. The CDR3 loop spans 14 amino acids. The germline CDR1 and CDR2 sequences are SGHVS and FNYEAQ. The CDR3 loop reads CASSQGTYSYEQYF. The CDR3 nucleotides read TGTGCCAGCAGCCAAGGTACCTACTCCTACGAGCAGTACTTC.

This chain uses TRBV6-8 with TRBJ1-2; the match to TRBD1 covers 9 bases. Unmatched junction bases numbered 4, after V lost 2 bases and J lost 6 bases. The CDR3 has 14 amino acids. Germline CDR1 and CDR2: MNHGY and SAAAGT. The CDR3 DNA sequence: TGTGCCAGCAGTTACACCGGGACAGGGAATGGCTACACCTTC. Translated, it gives CASSYTGTGNGYTF.

The gene calls are TRBV6-8 and TRBJ2-7, with D possibly being TRBD1 (5 bases). With 4 bases removed from V and 2 bases from J, the gap between germline ends came to 9 bases. The CDR3 consists of 13 residues. Germline-derived CDR1 and CDR2 are MNHGY and SAAAGT. The CDR3 loop reads CASSSGNPYEQYF. The CDR3 region has the DNA TGTGCCAGCAGTTCAGGGAACCCCTACGAGCAGTACTTC.

The chain has TRBV6-8 and TRBJ1-3, with D uncertain. CDR3 length equals 12 residues. V lost 8 bases and J lost 1, with 6 bases in between. Germline V gene sequence: CDR1 MNHGY, CDR2 SAAAGT. The CDR3 nucleotides read TGTGCCAGCGGAGGATCTGGAAACACCATATATTTT. It codes for CASGGSGNTIYF.

The chain's CDR3 is CASTKLRGETQYF. CDR3 nucleotide sequence: TGTGCCAGCACYAAACTACGGGGGGAGACCCAGTACTTC. This chain uses TRBV2 with TRBJ2-5, with a tentative D call TRBD2 (6 bases). CDR3 size: 13 residues. Per germline, CDR1 SNHLY and CDR2 FYNNEI. V dropped 7 bases and J dropped 5 bases, with 14 bases sitting between them.

This clone was picked up a small number of times. J is TRBJ2-7 and V is TRBV19; weak D call: TRBD1 (6 bases). This CDR3 spans 14 amino acids. Germline lookup yields CDR1 LNHDA and CDR2 SQIVND (reference sequence). Deletions cut 7 bases from V and 1 base from J, with 14 bases between. This CDR3 reads CASNPGQKSYEQYF. CDR3 DNA: TGTGCCAGTAACCCCGGACAGAAATCCTACGAGCAGTACTTC.

This rearrangement joins TRBV6-8 to TRBJ1-4; TRBD1 agrees at 7 bases. Trimming at V came to 6 bases and at J to 10 bases, leaving 5 bases not matched to a gene. CDR1 MNHGY and CDR2 SAAAGT come from the germline V gene. The CDR3 runs 12 residues. CDR3 in DNA: TGTGCCAGCAGCCCTGGGACAGCAAAACTGTTTTTT. Amino acids: CASSPGTAKLFF.

This clone was detected only a few times. The rearrangement uses TRBV6-8 and TRBJ2-7; maybe TRBD2 (5 bases). CDR1 and CDR2 from the germline V gene are MNHGY and SAAAGT. With 4 bases removed from V and 7 bases from J, the gap between germline ends came to 17 bases. The CDR3 runs to 14 residues. Written as DNA, the CDR3 is TGTGCCAGCAGTTCACCCCAACGGGGTAGGGAGCAGTACTTC. Protein sequence: CASSSPQRGREQYF.

The chain joins TRBV28 to TRBJ1-1; weak D call: TRBD1 (5 bases). The germline CDR1 and CDR2 sequences are MDHEN and SYDVKM. Trimming stripped 1 base from V and 1 base from J, with 13 bases between. The length of the CDR3 is 16 residues. The CDR3 spells CASSLFFTGQNTEAFF. The CDR3 DNA reads TGTGCCAGCAGTTTATTCTTTACAGGCCAGAACACTGAAGCTTTCTTT.

The rearrangement uses TRBV28 and TRBJ2-1; maybe TRBD2 (5 bases). Germline lookup yields CDR1 MDHEN and CDR2 SYDVKM. The CDR3 totals 16 residues. V lost 4 bases to trimming and J lost 0 bases, with 13 bases between them. This CDR3 is CASSSAGVGSYNEQFF. CDR3 coding DNA: TGTGCCAGCAGTTCCGCCGGGGTTGGCTCCTACAATGAGCAGTTCTTC.

This clone is a singleton in its sample. The rearrangement links TRBV6-8 to TRBJ2-4; D is possibly TRBD1 or TRBD2 (7 bases each). This CDR3 comprises 15 residues. Germline V gene sequence: CDR1 MNHGY, CDR2 SAAAGT. V was shortened by 6 bases and J by 0 bases, with 12 bases between the two germline ends. The CDR3 protein is CASRQGGLAKNIQYF. CDR3 sequence (DNA): TGTGCCAGCAGGCAGGGGGGGCTAGCCAAAAACATTCAGTACTTC.

This rearrangement joins TRBV11-3 to TRBJ1-2; D not certain. CDR3 length: 15 amino acids. V shed 1 base and J shed 4 bases, with 13 bases lying between them. The germline CDR1 and CDR2 sequences are SGHNT and YENEEA. In DNA form, the CDR3 reads TGTGCCAGCAGCTTAGTGGGTACAGAAGCCTATGGCTACACCTTC. Its protein product is CASSLVGTEAYGYTF.